These 27 T cell receptor beta chains were sequenced from one sample in a study of OX40 agonist ivuxolimab in advanced cancers. Method: immunoSEQ multiplex PCR; TCRdb's copy keeps in-frame clones and lacks some. In the table there are approximately 75,000 clones, 90% of which are singletons. Material: CD4+ or CD8+ T cells sorted from blood, obtained in a trial of the OX40 agonist ivuxolimab. The receptors were gathered from an adult with an advanced solid tumor such as melanoma, head and neck, liver or kidney cancer.

The rearrangement joins TRBV7-2 to TRBJ2-5, with unresolved D. CDR3 length: 15 residues. V was trimmed by 5 bases and J by 5 bases, leaving 18 bases between them. CDR1 is SGHTA, CDR2 FQGNSA, per germline. The CDR3 is CASSTSAGRPETQYF. The DNA for the CDR3 is TGTGCCAGCAGCACGTCGGCAGGAAGGCCGGAGACCCAGTACTTC.

This clone appeared a single time. The J gene is TRBJ1-4, the V gene TRBV5-4; maybe TRBD1 (5 bases). Germline values: CDR1 SGHNT, CDR2 YYREEE (reference sequence). CDR3 length: 16 residues. Deletions cut 4 bases from V and 4 bases from J, with 17 bases between. In DNA, the CDR3 is TGTGCCAGCAGCCTAGGGACCGGGACGTTTAATGAAAAACTGTTTTTT. Translated: CASSLGTGTFNEKLFF. The entire variable domain, with the rest obtained from reference TRBV5-4 and TRBJ1-4, is as follows: ETGVTQSPTHLIKTRGQQVTLRCSSQSGHNTVSWYQQALGQGPQFIFQYYREEENGRGNFPPRFSGLQFPNYSSELNVNALELDDSALYLCASSLGTGTFNEKLFFGSGTQLSVL.

The V call is TRBV19, the J call TRBJ2-1; 14 nucleotides align to TRBD2. The CDR3 loop spans 18 amino acids. The trim removed 4 bases at V and 4 bases at J, leaving 9 bases unmatched. Germline-derived CDR1 and CDR2 are LNHDA and SQIVND (reference sequence). This chain's CDR3 is CASSTGTSGSRGYNEQFF. The CDR3 DNA reads TGTGCCAGTAGTACAGGGACTAGCGGGAGCAGGGGATACAATGAGCAGTTCTTC. The full variable domain, completed using reference TRBV19 and TRBJ2-1, is DGGITQSPKYLFRKEGQNVTLSCEQNLNHDAMYWYRQDPGQGLRLIYYSQIVNDFQKGDIAEGYSVSREKKESFPLTVTSAQKNPTAFYLCASSTGTSGSRGYNEQFFGPGTRLTVL.

This clone was recorded many times. The rearrangement joins TRBV19 to TRBJ2-2; D is undetermined. The CDR3 contains 11 residues. V lost 1 base, J lost 8 bases, and 2 bases lay in between. The germline V gene encodes CDR1 LNHDA and CDR2 SQIVND (reference sequence). The DNA of the CDR3 is TGTGCCAGTAGTATAGTTGGGGAGCTGTTTTTT. Translating it yields CASSIVGELFF.

J is TRBJ2-7 and V is TRBV28, with 7 positions matching TRBD1. There are 16 residues in the CDR3. Germline CDR1 and CDR2: MDHEN and SYDVKM. The V and J ends lost 5 bases and 3 bases, in that order; junction bases with no gene match: 13. The CDR3: CASSIPREQGIYEQYF. In DNA, the CDR3 is TGTGCCAGCAGTATACCTCGAGAACAGGGGATCTACGAGCAGTACTTC.

The CDR3 reads CASSLGFGELFF. The CDR3 coding sequence is TGTGCCAGCAGCTTAGGGTTCGGGGAGCTGTTTTTT. The chain uses TRBV7-2 and TRBJ1-3, with D unclear. The DNA end favors TRBJ2-2, so the J call may be wrong. This CDR3 region has 12 residues. Looked up from germline, CDR1 is SGHTA and CDR2 is FQGNSA.

The table lists this clone with a few counts. The chain joins TRBV30 to TRBJ1-1; TRBD1 aligns across 8 bases. CDR3 length: 13 amino acids. CDR1 is GTSNPN, CDR2 SVGIG, per germline (reference sequence). After removal of 7 bases from V and 4 bases from J, the junction contained 8 bases not matched to a gene. The CDR3 loop is CASSGQVITEAFF. The DNA for the CDR3 is TGTGCCTCCTCGGGACAGGTAATCACTGAAGCTTTCTTT.

The chain joins TRBV19 to TRBJ1-5; a weak D match, TRBD1 (6 bases). V was clipped by 3 bases and J by 2 bases, with 11 bases between them. CDR3 length: 15 amino acids. Germline V CDR1 and CDR2: LNHDA, SQIVND (reference sequence). The chain's CDR3 is CASSMGAAGNQPQHF. CDR3 bases: TGTGCCAGTAGTATGGGGGCAGCGGGCAATCAGCCCCAGCATTTT.

The V and J genes are TRBV5-1 and TRBJ1-1, with 9 bases fitting TRBD1. This CDR3 has 15 amino acids. J lost 5 bases, V lost 0 bases, and 5 bases had no gene match. The germline V gene encodes CDR1 SGHRS and CDR2 YFSETQ. CDR3 in DNA: TGCGCCAGCAGCTTGGCCCTGACAGGGGGGACTGAAGCTTTCTTT. Its protein product is CASSLALTGGTEAFF.

The chain is built from TRBV9 and TRBJ1-5; possibly TRBD1 for D (5 bases). The CDR3 sequence is 14 residues long. Germline V CDR1 and CDR2: SGDLS, YYNGEE. Trimming cost V 0 bases and J 5 bases, with 9 bases left between them. CDR3 nucleotides: TGTGCCAGCAGCGTAGGAGGGGTCTATCAGCCCCAGCATTTT. This encodes CASSVGGVYQPQHF.

The V gene is TRBV27, the J gene TRBJ1-1; TRBD1 agrees at 8 bases. Germline trimming cut 4 bases from V and 4 bases from J; bases unmatched to any gene: 5. Looked up from germline, CDR1 is MNHEY and CDR2 is SMNVEV (reference sequence). This CDR3 comprises 14 residues. DNA for the CDR3: TGTGCCAGCAGTTCGGACAGGGTGAGCACTGAAGCTTTCTTT. Amino acids: CASSSDRVSTEAFF.

The chain recombines TRBV7-8 with TRBJ2-2; D not resolved. CDR3 length equals 16 residues. Between the trimmed V and J ends, which lost 4 bases and 2 bases, there was a span of 14 bases. Per the germline V gene, CDR1 is SGHVS and CDR2 is FQNEAQ. The CDR3 DNA reads as TGTGCCAGCAGCTCCCAGGTGGGATTTAACACCGGGGAGCTGTTTTTT. The encoded protein is CASSSQVGFNTGELFF.

This chain connects TRBV7-3 to TRBJ2-3; the D gene is possibly TRBD2 (5 bases). This CDR3 spans 15 amino acids. Trimming left V 5 bases short and J 7 bases short, with 19 bases between. In germline, CDR1 is SGHTA, CDR2 FQGTGA. This chain's CDR3 is CASSPEGTVGNTQYF. CDR3 DNA sequence: TGTGCCAGCAGCCCCGAGGGCACGGTCGGAAATACGCAGTATTTT.

V usage is TRBV6-6 and J usage is TRBJ2-7; 8 positions agree with TRBD1. Germline CDR1 is MNHNY and CDR2 is SVGAGI (reference sequence). The CDR3 has 13 residues. V was pared by 5 bases and J by 3 bases, with 3 bases of the junction left unmatched. The DNA for the CDR3 is TGTGCCAGCAGTGCAGGGGGCAGCTACGAGCAGTACTTC. Protein: CASSAGGSYEQYF.

The chain joins TRBV2 to TRBJ1-6; the D gene is possibly TRBD1 (5 bases). V lost 2 bases and J 6 bases, leaving 14 bases between the germline ends. The germline V gene encodes CDR1 SNHLY and CDR2 FYNNEI. There are 16 residues in the CDR3. CDR3 coding DNA: TGTGCCAGCAGTGAACGCCGGGGGGGAGCTAATTCACCCCTCCACTTT. Protein: CASSERRGGANSPLHF.

V gene TRBV18 combines with J gene TRBJ1-1; tentatively, D is TRBD1 (5 bases). Germline loops: CDR1 KGHSH, CDR2 LQKENI. The length of the CDR3 is 13 residues. V was trimmed by 3 bases and J by 6 bases, leaving 11 bases between them. The CDR3 sequence: CASSPGTTAEAFF. CDR3 DNA: TGTGCCAGCTCACCCGGGACGACGGCTGAAGCTTTCTTT.

This chain links TRBV27 with TRBJ1-2; 7 nucleotides align to TRBD1. The CDR3 sequence is 13 residues long. CDR1 MNHEY and CDR2 SMNVEV come from the germline V gene (reference sequence). The V and J ends lost 6 bases and 3 bases, in that order; junction bases with no gene match: 4. The CDR3 region is CASRQTGDYGYTF. CDR3 DNA: TGTGCCAGCAGACAAACAGGGGACTATGGCTACACCTTC.

This rearrangement joins TRBV7-9 to TRBJ1-1; D is uncertain. The CDR3 is made up of 13 amino acids. The V gene lost 5 bases and the J gene lost 4 bases, with 11 bases spanning the gap. Germline V lookup: CDR1 SEHNR, CDR2 FQNEAQ (reference sequence). CDR3 protein: CASSHGDTTEAFF. CDR3 coding DNA: TGTGCCAGCAGCCACGGAGACACCACTGAAGCTTTCTTT.

There are a few counts of this clone. The rearrangement joins TRBV4-3 to TRBJ1-3; the D is unclear. Per the germline V gene, CDR1 is LGHNA and CDR2 is YSLEER. V lost 0 bases, J lost 3 bases, and 3 bases lay in between. CDR3 length equals 13 residues. CDR3 protein: CASSQDIGNTIYF. CDR3 DNA sequence: TGCGCCAGCAGCCAAGACATTGGAAACACCATATATTTT.

This chain links TRBV9 with TRBJ2-7; 7 nucleotides agree with TRBD2. The trim removed 0 bases at V and 3 bases at J, leaving 6 bases unmatched. This CDR3 is built from 15 residues. Germline loops: CDR1 SGDLS, CDR2 YYNGEE. CDR3 amino acids: CASSVEGSGIYEQYF. The CDR3 bases are TGTGCCAGCAGCGTAGAAGGCAGCGGGATCTACGAGCAGTACTTC.

Notes on this clone: This sample includes further DNA sequences coding for the same CDR3. The chain has TRBV18 and TRBJ2-5; D unresolved. This CDR3 spans 12 amino acids. Germline CDR1 and CDR2: KGHSH and LQKENI. Trimming pared 1 base from V and 3 bases from J, leaving 3 bases between. CDR3 sequence reads: CASSPREETQYF. The DNA of the CDR3 is TGTGCCAGCTCACCACGGGAAGAGACCCAGTACTTC. The whole variable domain, filled in from reference TRBV18 and TRBJ2-5, reads NAGVMQNPRHLVRRRGQEARLRCSPMKGHSHVYWYRQLPEEGLKFMVYLQKENIIDESGMPKERFSAEFPKEGPSILRIQQVVRGDSAAYFCASSPREETQYFGPGTRLLVL.

The CDR3 region is CASSPGTYGYTF. DNA for the CDR3: TGCGCCAGCAGCCCCGGTACTTATGGCTACACCTTC. The chain is built from TRBV5-1 and TRBJ1-2; D remains unclear. V dropped 4 bases and J dropped 5 bases, with 9 bases sitting between them. Germline V gene sequence: CDR1 SGHRS, CDR2 YFSETQ. The CDR3 runs 12 residues.

The V gene is TRBV7-2, the J gene TRBJ1-2, with D unclear. CDR3 length equals 12 residues. V dropped 4 bases and J dropped 5 bases, with 8 bases sitting between them. Germline loops: CDR1 SGHTA, CDR2 FQGNSA. CDR3 nucleotide sequence: TGTGCCAGCAGCTATGAGGGTTATGGCTACACCTTC. It is translated as CASSYEGYGYTF. Full variable domain (outside the CDR3, taken from reference TRBV7-2 and TRBJ1-2): GAGVSQSPSNKVTEKGKDVELRCDPISGHTALYWYRQSLGQGLEFLIYFQGNSAPDKSGLPSDRFSAERTGGSVSTLTIQRTQQEDSAVYLCASSYEGYGYTFGSGTRLTVV.

This chain joins TRBV19 and TRBJ2-7; TRBD1 is a possible D gene (6 bases). V was cut by 5 bases and J by 4 bases, with 15 bases left in between. Germline CDR1 is LNHDA and CDR2 is SQIVND (reference sequence). This CDR3 has 14 residues. The CDR3 reads CASSPQQGKYEQYF. Here the CDR3 DNA reads TGTGCCAGTAGTCCTCAACAGGGAAAATACGAGCAGTACTTC.

V usage is TRBV10-1 and J usage is TRBJ2-7; D may be TRBD2 (6 bases). Trimming removed 3 bases from V and 0 bases from J, with 6 bases in between. The CDR3 length is 13 residues. CDR1 and CDR2 (germline): WNHNN, SYGVQD (reference sequence). In DNA, the CDR3 is TGCGCCAGCAGTGAAGCGGGCTCCTACGAGCAGTACTTC. Translated, it gives CASSEAGSYEQYF.

The J gene is TRBJ2-5, the V gene TRBV18; perhaps TRBD2 as D (5 bases). Trimming left V 6 bases short and J 5 bases short, with 10 bases between. From germline, CDR1 is KGHSH and CDR2 LQKENI. The CDR3 consists of 12 residues. The chain's CDR3 is CASSSGEETQYF. Here the CDR3 DNA reads TGTGCCAGCTCGTCCGGGGAGGAGACCCAGTACTTC.

The chain carries TRBV28 and TRBJ1-6; no clear D. V was cut by 6 bases and J by 6 bases, with 9 bases left in between. This CDR3 is built from 13 residues. Germline loops: CDR1 MDHEN, CDR2 SYDVKM. CDR3 residues: CASRGSPNSPLHF. CDR3 DNA: TGTGCCAGCAGGGGTTCCCCTAATTCACCCCTCCACTTT.